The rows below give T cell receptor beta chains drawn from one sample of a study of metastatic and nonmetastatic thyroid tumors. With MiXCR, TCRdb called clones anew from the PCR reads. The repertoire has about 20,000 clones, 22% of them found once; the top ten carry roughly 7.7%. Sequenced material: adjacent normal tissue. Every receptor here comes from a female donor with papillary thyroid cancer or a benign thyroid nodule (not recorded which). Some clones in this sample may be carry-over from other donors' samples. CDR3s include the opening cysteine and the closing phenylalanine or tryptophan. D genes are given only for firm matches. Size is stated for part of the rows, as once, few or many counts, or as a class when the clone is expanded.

CDR3aa: CATKHKGGVADTQYF
CDR3nt: TGTGCCACGAAACATAAGGGGGGGGTTGCAGATACGCAGTATTTT
v_gene: TRBV28
d_gene: -
abundance: few
j_gene: TRBJ2-3

CDR3aa: CASSNTQETQYF
CDR3nt: TGTGCCAGCAGCAATACCCAAGAGACCCAGTACTTC
v_gene: TRBV12-3/TRBV12-4
d_gene: -
abundance: -
j_gene: TRBJ2-5

CDR3aa: CASSYLQGGNTEAFF
CDR3nt: TGTGCCAGCAGTTATCTACAGGGGGGGAACACTGAAGCTTTCTTT
v_gene: TRBV6-5
d_gene: TRBD1
abundance: -
j_gene: TRBJ1-1

CDR3aa: CASSLSGARMNTEAFF
CDR3nt: TGCGCCAGCAGCTTGAGCGGGGCCCGTATGAACACTGAAGCTTTCTTT
v_gene: TRBV5-1
d_gene: -
abundance: -
j_gene: TRBJ1-1

CDR3aa: CASSPLAGGSQSHAYEQYF
CDR3nt: TGTGCCAGCAGTCCCCTAGCGGGAGGATCCCAATCCCACGCCTACGAGCAGTACTTC
v_gene: TRBV27
d_gene: TRBD2
abundance: few
j_gene: TRBJ2-7

CDR3aa: CASYSRKGSYEHYF
CDR3nt: TGTGCCAGCTATTCAAGAAAGGGGTCCTACGAGCATTACTTC
v_gene: TRBV6-2/TRBV6-3
d_gene: -
abundance: -
j_gene: TRBJ2-7

CDR3aa: CVHSKLDIEAFF
CDR3nt: TGTGTCCACTCTAAACTAGATATTGAAGCTTTCTTT
v_gene: TRBV30
d_gene: -
abundance: -
j_gene: TRBJ1-1

CDR3aa: CATGGGRRPYEQYF
CDR3nt: TGTGCCACCGGGGGGGGGCGGAGGCCCTACGAGCAGTACTTC
v_gene: TRBV28
d_gene: TRBD2
abundance: few
j_gene: TRBJ2-7

CDR3aa: CASSSGGVHFGDYEQYF
CDR3nt: TGTGCCAGCAGCTCCGGGGGGGTACACTTTGGGGATTACGAGCAGTACTTC
v_gene: TRBV28
d_gene: TRBD2
abundance: few
j_gene: TRBJ2-7

CDR3aa: CASTITGFQETQYF
CDR3nt: TGTGCCAGCACCATAACAGGGTTCCAAGAGACCCAGTACTTC
v_gene: TRBV6-2/TRBV6-3
d_gene: -
abundance: many
j_gene: TRBJ2-5

CDR3aa: CSAIPDRQGGYEQYF
CDR3nt: TGCAGTGCCATCCCTGACCGACAGGGCGGGTACGAGCAGTACTTC
v_gene: TRBV20-1
d_gene: TRBD1
abundance: medium-sized
j_gene: TRBJ2-7

CDR3aa: CASSYRTGTTEAFF
CDR3nt: TGTGCCAGCAGTTACCGGACTGGCACGACTGAAGCTTTCTTT
v_gene: TRBV6-2/TRBV6-3
d_gene: -
abundance: -
j_gene: TRBJ1-1

CDR3aa: CASSLDSKAGNTIYF
CDR3nt: TGTGCCAGCAGCTTAGATTCGAAAGCCGGAAACACCATATATTTT
v_gene: TRBV11-3
d_gene: -
abundance: few
j_gene: TRBJ1-3

CDR3aa: CASSTNWGTEAFF
CDR3nt: TGCGCCAGCAGCACCAATTGGGGCACTGAAGCTTTCTTT
v_gene: TRBV5-1
d_gene: -
abundance: few
j_gene: TRBJ1-1

CDR3aa: CASSFGGGLSSYNEQFF
CDR3nt: TGTGCCAGCAGCTTTGGGGGGGGCCTGAGCTCCTACAATGAGCAGTTCTTC
v_gene: TRBV7-8
d_gene: -
abundance: few
j_gene: TRBJ2-1

CDR3aa: CASSIGLAGEGGELFF
CDR3nt: TGTGCCAGCAGCATCGGACTAGCGGGAGAAGGCGGGGAGCTGTTTTTT
v_gene: TRBV9
d_gene: TRBD2
abundance: few
j_gene: TRBJ2-2

CDR3aa: CAGSTPQQNEQFF
CDR3nt: TGTGCCGGCAGCACCCCCCAACAAAATGAGCAGTTCTTC
v_gene: TRBV25-1
d_gene: -
abundance: few
j_gene: TRBJ2-1

CDR3aa: CASSPDNYGYTF
CDR3nt: TGTGCCAGCAGCCCGGATAACTATGGCTACACCTTC
v_gene: TRBV7-9
d_gene: -
abundance: few
j_gene: TRBJ1-2

CDR3aa: CASSDQAGTVDDTQYF
CDR3nt: TGTGCCAGCAGTGACCAAGCCGGGACCGTGGACGATACGCAGTATTTT
v_gene: TRBV6-4
d_gene: -
abundance: -
j_gene: TRBJ2-3

CDR3aa: CASSYSIKDLTDTQYF
CDR3nt: TGTGCCAGCAGTTACTCGATTAAGGACCTCACAGATACGCAGTATTTT
v_gene: TRBV6-5
d_gene: -
abundance: -
j_gene: TRBJ2-3

CDR3aa: CATGTSIYNEQFF
CDR3nt: TGTGCCACTGGGACTTCCATTTACAATGAGCAGTTCTTC
v_gene: TRBV15
d_gene: -
abundance: -
j_gene: TRBJ2-1

CDR3aa: CASSLRGTLYTF
CDR3nt: TGTGCCAGCAGTTTAAGGGGGACCCTCTACACCTTC
v_gene: TRBV12-3/TRBV12-4
d_gene: -
abundance: medium-sized
j_gene: TRBJ1-2

CDR3aa: CASSGSGLEDTQYF
CDR3nt: TGTGCCAGCAGCGGGTCTGGACTGGAAGATACGCAGTATTTT
v_gene: TRBV11-3
d_gene: -
abundance: medium-sized
j_gene: TRBJ2-3

CDR3aa: CASAQGSSTDTQYF
CDR3nt: TGTGCCAGCGCCCAGGGGTCTAGCACAGATACGCAGTATTTT
v_gene: TRBV25-1
d_gene: -
abundance: few
j_gene: TRBJ2-3

CDR3aa: CASSELQANSPLHF
CDR3nt: TGTGCCAGCAGTGAACTACAGGCTAATTCACCCCTCCACTTT
v_gene: TRBV6-1
d_gene: -
abundance: -
j_gene: TRBJ1-6

CDR3aa: CASSGSNQPQHF
CDR3nt: TGTGCCAGCAGCGGGAGCAATCAGCCCCAGCATTTT
v_gene: TRBV9
d_gene: -
abundance: medium-sized
j_gene: TRBJ1-5

CDR3aa: CSARGSSGANVLTF
CDR3nt: TGCAGTGCTAGAGGGAGCTCTGGGGCCAACGTCCTGACTTTC
v_gene: TRBV20-1
d_gene: -
abundance: -
j_gene: TRBJ2-6

CDR3aa: CSARGDSGSNSGANVLTF
CDR3nt: TGCAGTGCTAGAGGAGATAGCGGGTCGAACTCTGGGGCCAACGTCCTGACTTTC
v_gene: TRBV20-1
d_gene: TRBD2
abundance: few
j_gene: TRBJ2-6

CDR3aa: CASTLGGLTEAFF
CDR3nt: TGTGCCAGCACTCTCGGGGGCCTCACTGAAGCTTTCTTT
v_gene: TRBV5-4
d_gene: -
abundance: -
j_gene: TRBJ1-1

CDR3aa: CTSSPGTGGWTDTQYF
CDR3nt: TGTACCAGCAGCCCAGGTACAGGGGGTTGGACAGATACGCAGTATTTT
v_gene: TRBV11-1
d_gene: TRBD1
abundance: -
j_gene: TRBJ2-3

CDR3aa: CASSIAQGAGHEQFF
CDR3nt: TGTGCCAGTAGTATAGCCCAGGGGGCCGGGCATGAGCAGTTCTTC
v_gene: TRBV19
d_gene: TRBD1
abundance: few
j_gene: TRBJ2-1

CDR3aa: CASTDGPSGEQFF
CDR3nt: TGTGCCAGCACCGATGGACCTAGTGGTGAGCAGTTCTTC
v_gene: TRBV12-3/TRBV12-4
d_gene: -
abundance: many
j_gene: TRBJ2-1

CDR3aa: CASRKGNYGYTF
CDR3nt: TGTGCCAGCAGAAAGGGGAACTATGGCTACACCTTC
v_gene: TRBV12-3/TRBV12-4
d_gene: -
abundance: medium-sized
j_gene: TRBJ1-2

CDR3aa: CASTLGGEVQPQHF
CDR3nt: TGTGCCAGCACCCTGGGCGGGGAGGTTCAGCCCCAGCATTTT
v_gene: TRBV7-3
d_gene: -
abundance: many
j_gene: TRBJ1-5

CDR3aa: CASSEPGDNSPLHF
CDR3nt: TGTGCCAGCAGTGAGCCGGGAGATAATTCACCCCTCCACTTT
v_gene: TRBV6-1
d_gene: -
abundance: many
j_gene: TRBJ1-6

CDR3aa: CASSLGVSPGGYGYTF
CDR3nt: TGTGCCAGCAGCTTAGGGGTAAGCCCCGGTGGCTATGGCTACACCTTC
v_gene: TRBV7-2
d_gene: -
abundance: -
j_gene: TRBJ1-2

CDR3aa: CASSQGFCSTYEQYF
CDR3nt: TGTGCCAGCAGCCAGGGATTCTGCAGTACCTACGAGCAGTACTTC
v_gene: TRBV6-1
d_gene: -
abundance: -
j_gene: TRBJ2-7

CDR3aa: CASSAQEKNYGYTF
CDR3nt: TGTGCCAGCAGCGCTCAAGAGAAGAACTATGGCTACACCTTC
v_gene: TRBV28
d_gene: -
abundance: -
j_gene: TRBJ1-2

CDR3aa: CASRSLTGTQSPQYF
CDR3nt: TGTGCCAGTAGATCCCTCACAGGGACCCAATCTCCCCAGTACTTC
v_gene: TRBV19
d_gene: -
abundance: many
j_gene: TRBJ2-5

CDR3aa: CASSLGTAGELFF
CDR3nt: TGCGCCAGCAGCTTGGGGACAGCCGGGGAGCTGTTTTTT
v_gene: TRBV5-1
d_gene: -
abundance: -
j_gene: TRBJ2-2

CDR3aa: CARGRIYEQYF
CDR3nt: TGTGCCCGGGGACGTATCTACGAGCAGTACTTC
v_gene: TRBV30
d_gene: -
abundance: medium-sized
j_gene: TRBJ2-7

CDR3aa: CASSYRGNTEAFF
CDR3nt: TGTGCCAGCAGTTACAGAGGCAACACTGAAGCTTTCTTT
v_gene: TRBV6-5
d_gene: -
abundance: -
j_gene: TRBJ1-1

CDR3aa: CASSVSGNEKLFF
CDR3nt: TGTGCCAGCTCAGTGTCGGGGAATGAAAAACTGTTTTTT
v_gene: TRBV18
d_gene: -
abundance: -
j_gene: TRBJ1-4

CDR3aa: CASSGRTEDEQYF
CDR3nt: TGTGCCAGCAGTGGAAGGACGGAGGACGAGCAGTACTTC
v_gene: TRBV2
d_gene: -
abundance: few
j_gene: TRBJ2-7

CDR3aa: CASSFTSLSQGEQYF
CDR3nt: TGTGCCAGCAGTTTCACCTCGCTGAGTCAAGGGGAGCAGTACTTC
v_gene: TRBV28
d_gene: -
abundance: many
j_gene: TRBJ2-7

CDR3aa: CASSEPGEPFSPLHF
CDR3nt: TGTGCCAGCAGTGAACCAGGGGAGCCCTTTTCACCCCTCCACTTT
v_gene: TRBV2
d_gene: -
abundance: -
j_gene: TRBJ1-6

CDR3aa: CASSLVGTSDTEAFF
CDR3nt: TGCGCCAGCAGCTTGGTTGGCACTTCGGACACTGAAGCTTTCTTT
v_gene: TRBV5-1
d_gene: -
abundance: medium-sized
j_gene: TRBJ1-1

CDR3aa: CAWSVSSRGNTIYF
CDR3nt: TGTGCCTGGAGTGTATCATCGAGGGGAAACACCATATATTTT
v_gene: TRBV30
d_gene: -
abundance: -
j_gene: TRBJ1-3

CDR3aa: CASSLGQPNSPLHF
CDR3nt: TGTGCCAGCAGCTTAGGACAGCCTAATTCACCCCTCCACTTT
v_gene: TRBV11-3
d_gene: -
abundance: -
j_gene: TRBJ1-6

CDR3aa: CASRPGGGERYEQYF
CDR3nt: TGTGCCAGCAGACCGGGCGGGGGAGAGCGCTACGAGCAGTACTTC
v_gene: TRBV28
d_gene: TRBD2
abundance: -
j_gene: TRBJ2-7

CDR3aa: CASSKLTQETQYF
CDR3nt: TGTGCCAGCAGTAAACTAACTCAAGAGACCCAGTACTTC
v_gene: TRBV6-2/TRBV6-3
d_gene: -
abundance: medium-sized
j_gene: TRBJ2-5

CDR3aa: CSGEPTEAFF
CDR3nt: TGCAGTGGGGAGCCCACTGAAGCTTTCTTT
v_gene: TRBV20-1
d_gene: -
abundance: few
j_gene: TRBJ1-1

CDR3aa: CASTPGTSVTDTQYF
CDR3nt: TGTGCCAGCACCCCGGGGACTAGCGTCACAGATACGCAGTATTTT
v_gene: TRBV9
d_gene: TRBD2
abundance: many
j_gene: TRBJ2-3

CDR3aa: CASSQDVAGKNIQYF
CDR3nt: TGTGCCAGCAGCCAAGATGTAGCGGGCAAAAACATTCAGTACTTC
v_gene: TRBV4-2
d_gene: TRBD2
abundance: -
j_gene: TRBJ2-4

CDR3aa: CASSPDPTGIGTEAFF
CDR3nt: TGTGCCAGCAGTCCCGATCCGACAGGGATTGGGACTGAAGCTTTCTTT
v_gene: TRBV28
d_gene: TRBD1
abundance: -
j_gene: TRBJ1-1

CDR3aa: CATSDTSGRAGELFF
CDR3nt: TGTGCCACCAGTGATACTAGCGGGAGGGCCGGGGAGCTGTTTTTT
v_gene: TRBV24-1
d_gene: TRBD2
abundance: few
j_gene: TRBJ2-2